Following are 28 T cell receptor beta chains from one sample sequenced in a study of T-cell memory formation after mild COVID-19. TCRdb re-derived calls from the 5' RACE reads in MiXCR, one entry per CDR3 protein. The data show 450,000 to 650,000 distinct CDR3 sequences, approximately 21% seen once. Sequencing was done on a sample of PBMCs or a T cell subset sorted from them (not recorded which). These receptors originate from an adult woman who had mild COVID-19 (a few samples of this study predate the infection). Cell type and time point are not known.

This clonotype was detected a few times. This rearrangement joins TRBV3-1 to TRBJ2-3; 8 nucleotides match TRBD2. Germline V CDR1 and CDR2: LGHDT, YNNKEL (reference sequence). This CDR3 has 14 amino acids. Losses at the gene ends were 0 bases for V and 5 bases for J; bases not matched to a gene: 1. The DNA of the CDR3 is TGTGCCAGCAGCCAAGAGGGACTAGGAGATACGCAGTATTTT. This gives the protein CASSQEGLGDTQYF.

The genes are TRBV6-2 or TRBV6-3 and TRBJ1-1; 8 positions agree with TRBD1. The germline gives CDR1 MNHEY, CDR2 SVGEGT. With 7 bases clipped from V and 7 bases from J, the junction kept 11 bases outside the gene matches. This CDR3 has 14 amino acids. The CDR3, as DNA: TGTGCCAGCATCCTCAGGGGGCATTCGAATGAAGCTTTCTTT. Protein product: CASILRGHSNEAFF.

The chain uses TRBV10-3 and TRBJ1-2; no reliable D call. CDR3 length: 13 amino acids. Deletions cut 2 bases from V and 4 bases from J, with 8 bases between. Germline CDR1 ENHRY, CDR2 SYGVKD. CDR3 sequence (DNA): TGTGCCATCAGTGAGGGTCAGCCCTATGGCTACACCTTC. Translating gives CAISEGQPYGYTF.

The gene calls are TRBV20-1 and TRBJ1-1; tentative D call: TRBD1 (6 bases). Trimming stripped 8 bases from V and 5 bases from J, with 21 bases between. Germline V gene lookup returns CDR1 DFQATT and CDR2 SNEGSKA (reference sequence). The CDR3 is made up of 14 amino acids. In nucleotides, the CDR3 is TGCAGTAGGGGCAGGGGACTAGGGGGGACTGAAGCTTTCTTT. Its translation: CSRGRGLGGTEAFF.

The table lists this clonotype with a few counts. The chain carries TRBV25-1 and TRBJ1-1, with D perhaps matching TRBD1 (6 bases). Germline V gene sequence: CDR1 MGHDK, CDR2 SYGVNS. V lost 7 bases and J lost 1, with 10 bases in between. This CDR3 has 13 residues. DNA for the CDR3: TGTGCCAGCATAGACAGGACGAACACTGAAGCTTTCTTT. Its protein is CASIDRTNTEAFF.

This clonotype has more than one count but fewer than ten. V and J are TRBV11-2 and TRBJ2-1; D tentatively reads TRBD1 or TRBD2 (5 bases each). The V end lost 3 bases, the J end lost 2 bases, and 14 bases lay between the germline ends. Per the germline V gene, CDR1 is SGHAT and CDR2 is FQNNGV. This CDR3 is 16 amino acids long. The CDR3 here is CASSFTPGTPYNEQFF. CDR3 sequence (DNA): TGTGCCAGCAGCTTCACCCCGGGGACCCCCTACAATGAGCAGTTCTTC.

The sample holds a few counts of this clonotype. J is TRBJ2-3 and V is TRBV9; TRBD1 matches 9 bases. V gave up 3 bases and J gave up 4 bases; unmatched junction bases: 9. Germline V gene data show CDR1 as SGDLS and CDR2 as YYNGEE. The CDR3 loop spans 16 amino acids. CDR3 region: CASSDRDRETADTQYF. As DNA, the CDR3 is TGTGCCAGCAGCGACCGGGACAGGGAAACTGCAGATACGCAGTATTTT.

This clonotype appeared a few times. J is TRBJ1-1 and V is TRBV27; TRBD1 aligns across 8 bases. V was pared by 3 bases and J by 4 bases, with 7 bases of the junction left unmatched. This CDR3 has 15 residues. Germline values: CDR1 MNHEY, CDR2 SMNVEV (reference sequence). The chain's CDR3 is CASSLTRGLGTEAFF. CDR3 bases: TGTGCCAGCAGTTTGACCAGGGGGCTGGGCACTGAAGCTTTCTTT.

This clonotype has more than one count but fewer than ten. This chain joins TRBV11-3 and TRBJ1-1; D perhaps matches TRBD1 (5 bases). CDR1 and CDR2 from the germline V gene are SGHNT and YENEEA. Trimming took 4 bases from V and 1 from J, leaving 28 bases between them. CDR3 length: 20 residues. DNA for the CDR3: TGTGCCAGCAGCTCCTCCCCGAGGGGTACCAGGCCACGGAGGAACACTGAAGCTTTCTTT. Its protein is CASSSSPRGTRPRRNTEAFF.

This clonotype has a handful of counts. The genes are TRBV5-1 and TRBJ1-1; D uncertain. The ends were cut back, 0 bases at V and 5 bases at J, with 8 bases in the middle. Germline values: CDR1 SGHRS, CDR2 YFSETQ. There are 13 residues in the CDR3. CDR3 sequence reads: CASSLELMTEAFF. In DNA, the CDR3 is TGCGCCAGCAGCTTGGAACTAATGACTGAAGCTTTCTTT.

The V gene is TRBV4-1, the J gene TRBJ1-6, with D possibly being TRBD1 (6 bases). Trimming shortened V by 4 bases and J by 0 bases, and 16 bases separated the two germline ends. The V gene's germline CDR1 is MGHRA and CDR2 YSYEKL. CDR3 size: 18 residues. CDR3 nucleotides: TGCGCCAGCAGCCCGCGAGCAGGGGTCCTCTCCTATAATTCACCCCTCCACTTT. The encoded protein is CASSPRAGVLSYNSPLHF.

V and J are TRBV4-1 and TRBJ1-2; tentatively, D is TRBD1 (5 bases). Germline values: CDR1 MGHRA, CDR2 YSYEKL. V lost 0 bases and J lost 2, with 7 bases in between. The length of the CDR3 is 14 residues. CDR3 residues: CASSQEDNNYGYTF. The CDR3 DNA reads TGCGCCAGCAGCCAAGAGGACAACAACTATGGCTACACCTTC.

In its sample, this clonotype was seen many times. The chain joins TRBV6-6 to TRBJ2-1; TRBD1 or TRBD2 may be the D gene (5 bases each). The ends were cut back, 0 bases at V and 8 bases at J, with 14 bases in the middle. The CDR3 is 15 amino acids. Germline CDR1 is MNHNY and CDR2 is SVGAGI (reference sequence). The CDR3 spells CASSYSGDLSHEQFF. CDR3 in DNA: TGTGCCAGCAGTTACTCGGGGGACCTTTCGCATGAGCAGTTCTTC.

CDR3 DNA sequence: TGCAGTTCAATAGGGGCAACGGCCCATGGCTACACCTTC. Translation gives CSSIGATAHGYTF. The rearrangement uses TRBV20-1 and TRBJ1-2; D possibly corresponds to TRBD1 (5 bases). The CDR3 spans 13 residues. The V end was cut by 8 bases, the J end by 6 bases, with 19 bases between. Germline loops: CDR1 DFQATT, CDR2 SNEGSKA (reference sequence).

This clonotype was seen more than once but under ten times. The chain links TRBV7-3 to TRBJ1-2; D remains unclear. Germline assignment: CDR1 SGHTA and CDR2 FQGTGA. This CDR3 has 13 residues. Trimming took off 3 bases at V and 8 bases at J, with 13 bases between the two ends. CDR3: CASSFPPQRGYTF. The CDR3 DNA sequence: TGTGCCAGCAGCTTCCCCCCCCAGAGAGGCTACACCTTC.

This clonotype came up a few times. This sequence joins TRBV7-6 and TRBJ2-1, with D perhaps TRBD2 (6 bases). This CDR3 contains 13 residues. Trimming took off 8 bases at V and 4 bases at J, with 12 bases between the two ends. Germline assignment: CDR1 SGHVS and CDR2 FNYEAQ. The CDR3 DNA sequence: TGTGCCAGCTCGGAGGGGCATTACAATGAGCAGTTCTTC. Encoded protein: CASSEGHYNEQFF.

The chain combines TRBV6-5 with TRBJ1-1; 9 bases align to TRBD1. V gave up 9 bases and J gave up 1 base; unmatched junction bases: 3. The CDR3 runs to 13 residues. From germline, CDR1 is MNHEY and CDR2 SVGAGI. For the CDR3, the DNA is TGTGCCAGTTACAGGGGGCCGAACACTGAAGCTTTCTTT. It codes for CASYRGPNTEAFF.

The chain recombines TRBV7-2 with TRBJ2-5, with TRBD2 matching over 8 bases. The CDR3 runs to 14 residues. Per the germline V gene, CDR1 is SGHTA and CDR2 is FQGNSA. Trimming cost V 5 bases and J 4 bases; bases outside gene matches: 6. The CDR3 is CASSRGAGGETQYF. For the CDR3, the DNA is TGTGCCAGCAGCCGAGGGGCGGGAGGAGAGACCCAGTACTTC.

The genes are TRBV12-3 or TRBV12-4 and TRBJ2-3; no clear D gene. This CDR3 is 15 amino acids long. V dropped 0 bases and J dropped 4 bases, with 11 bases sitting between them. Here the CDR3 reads CASSLAYSLADTQYF. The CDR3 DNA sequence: TGTGCCAGCAGTTTAGCCTATTCCCTGGCAGATACGCAGTATTTT.

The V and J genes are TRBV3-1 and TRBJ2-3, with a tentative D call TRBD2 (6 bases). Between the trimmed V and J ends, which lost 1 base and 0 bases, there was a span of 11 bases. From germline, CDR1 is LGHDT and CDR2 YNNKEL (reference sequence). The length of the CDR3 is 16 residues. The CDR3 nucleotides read TGTGCCAGCAGCCAAGTGGCGGGGTCTAGCACAGATACGCAGTATTTT. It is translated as CASSQVAGSSTDTQYF.

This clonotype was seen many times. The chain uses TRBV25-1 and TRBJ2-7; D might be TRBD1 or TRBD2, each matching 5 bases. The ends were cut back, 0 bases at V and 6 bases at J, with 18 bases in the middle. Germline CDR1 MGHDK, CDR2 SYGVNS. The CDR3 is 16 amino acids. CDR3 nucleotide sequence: TGTGCCAGCAGTGAATATACAGAAGGGGACCTCTGCGAGCAGTACTTC. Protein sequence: CASSEYTEGDLCEQYF.

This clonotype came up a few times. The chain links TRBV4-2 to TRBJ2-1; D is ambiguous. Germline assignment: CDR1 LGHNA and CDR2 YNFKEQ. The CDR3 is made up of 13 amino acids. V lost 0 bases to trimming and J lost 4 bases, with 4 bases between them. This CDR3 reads CASSQEWYNEQFF. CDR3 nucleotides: TGTGCCAGCAGCCAAGAATGGTACAATGAGCAGTTCTTC.

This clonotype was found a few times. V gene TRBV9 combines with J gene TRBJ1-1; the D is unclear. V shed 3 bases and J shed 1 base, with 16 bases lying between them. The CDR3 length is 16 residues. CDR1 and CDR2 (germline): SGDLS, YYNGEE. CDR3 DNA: TGTGCCAGCAGCGGAAGCCTGGACGGAGCGAACACTGAAGCTTTCTTT. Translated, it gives CASSGSLDGANTEAFF.

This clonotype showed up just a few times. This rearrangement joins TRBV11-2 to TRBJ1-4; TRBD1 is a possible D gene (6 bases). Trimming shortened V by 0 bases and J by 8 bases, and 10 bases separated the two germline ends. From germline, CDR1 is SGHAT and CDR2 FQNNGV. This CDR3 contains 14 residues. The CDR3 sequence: CASSLDRGGEKLFF. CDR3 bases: TGTGCCAGCAGCTTAGACAGGGGTGGAGAAAAACTGTTTTTT. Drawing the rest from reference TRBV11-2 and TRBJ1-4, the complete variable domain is EAGVAQSPRYKIIEKRQSVAFWCNPISGHATLYWYQQILGQGPKLLIQFQNNGVVDDSQLPKDRFSAERLKGVDSTLKIQPAKLEDSAVYLCASSLDRGGEKLFFGSGTQLSVL.

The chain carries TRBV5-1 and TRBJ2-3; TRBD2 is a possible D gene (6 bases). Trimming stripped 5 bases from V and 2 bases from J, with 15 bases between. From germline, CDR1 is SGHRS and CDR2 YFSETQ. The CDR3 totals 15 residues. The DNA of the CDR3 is TGCGCCAGCAGGCGGGACCGAGAAATCACAGATACGCAGTATTTT. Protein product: CASRRDREITDTQYF.

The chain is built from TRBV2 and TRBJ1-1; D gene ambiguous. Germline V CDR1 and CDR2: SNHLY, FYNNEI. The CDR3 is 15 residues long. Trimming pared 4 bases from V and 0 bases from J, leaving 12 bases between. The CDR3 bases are TGTGCCAGCAGTGGGGAACCCGTCCTGAACACTGAAGCTTTCTTT. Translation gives CASSGEPVLNTEAFF. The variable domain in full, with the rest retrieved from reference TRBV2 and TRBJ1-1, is EPEVTQTPSHQVTQMGQEVILRCVPISNHLYFYWYRQILGQKVEFLVSFYNNEISEKSEIFDDQFSVERPDGSNFTLKIRSTKLEDSAMYFCASSGEPVLNTEAFFGQGTRLTVV.

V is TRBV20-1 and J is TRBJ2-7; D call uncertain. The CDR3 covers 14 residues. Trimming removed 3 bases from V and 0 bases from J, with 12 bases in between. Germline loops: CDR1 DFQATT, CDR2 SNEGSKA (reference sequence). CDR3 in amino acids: CSASVRSFSYEQYF. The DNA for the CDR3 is TGCAGTGCTAGCGTTCGCAGCTTCTCCTACGAGCAGTACTTC.

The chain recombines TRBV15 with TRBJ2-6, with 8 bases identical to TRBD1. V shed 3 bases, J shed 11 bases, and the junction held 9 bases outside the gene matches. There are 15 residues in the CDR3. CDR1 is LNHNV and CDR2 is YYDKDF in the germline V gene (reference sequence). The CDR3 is CATSSDRDRLDVLTF. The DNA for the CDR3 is TGTGCCACCAGCAGCGACCGGGACAGGCTCGACGTCCTGACTTTC.